This T cell receptor (beta chain) was identified during a study of tumor-infiltrating lymphocytes in oesophageal squamous cell carcinoma. A single record per CDR3 protein comes from TCRdb applying MiXCR to the PCR reads. This repertoire shows 18,000 or so distinct CDR3 sequences, approximately 46% found once; its top ten account for approximately 19%. As to this clonotype: The junction and the germline gene differ at one end; a read error may be behind it.

The specimen was normal esophageal tissue next to the tumor. This TCR came from a female donor with esophageal squamous cell carcinoma.

The CDR3 loop is CASNSGLDQTQCF. The DNA for the CDR3 is TGTGCCAGCAACTCGGGACTAGACCAGACCCAGTGCTTC. The V gene is TRBV7-3, the J gene TRBJ2-7; TRBD2 agrees at 8 bases. CDR1 is SGHTA, CDR2 FQGTGA, per germline. This CDR3 comprises 13 residues.